This T cell receptor beta chain appears in the sequencing data of a study of blood T cell repertoires in COVID-19. Overall study context: Specimens from acute and convalescent COVID-19 originated in the United States, Italy and Spain. Sources were T cells, B-cell-depleted T cells, or PBMCs; the material itself was cDNA or gDNA.

Seattle researchers signed up patients amid active infection and tracked them longitudinally. Per the study methods: Amplification of reference gene primers was used by the study to estimate nucleated cell counts. Data came from immunoSEQ multiplex PCR; TCRdb stores just in-frame clones and leaves some out. That table gives V, J and clone size, and the DNA gave D and trimming. The repertoire includes approximately 170,000 clones, 70% to 90% of them detected once, and 6.5% to 7.5% sits in the top ten. The clonotype was recovered from an elderly man with COVID-19, enrolled during active disease. What was sequenced was peripheral blood.

The CDR3 DNA sequence: TGTGCCAGCGGCGGAGACAGCAATCAGCCCCAGCATTTT. Protein product: CASGGDSNQPQHF. J is TRBJ1-5 and V is TRBV28; D uncertain. CDR1 is MDHEN, CDR2 SYDVKM, per germline. The CDR3 runs to 13 residues. Trimming took 8 bases from V and 1 from J, leaving 9 bases between them.